Included here is one T cell receptor (beta chain) sequence, with context. Deletions cut 3 bases from V and 0 bases from J, with 6 bases between. CDR3 length: 14 amino acids. Germline lookup yields CDR1 MDHEN and CDR2 SYDVKM. It was with 60 Vbeta and 13 Jbeta primers that the PCR ran. The table came from immunoSEQ multiplex PCR; TCRdb's copy has only in-frame clones and leaves some out. The sample comprises 100,000 to 150,000 clones, less than 20% of which are singletons, and 1.9% rests with the top ten. The data derive from a study of cytomegalovirus exposure and HLA in healthy donors. This clonotype originated in a woman aged 18-29 years in good health and CMV-seronegative. The V call is TRBV28, the J call TRBJ1-5; no clear D. The sequenced sample consisted of PBMCs. CDR3 sequence (DNA): TGTGCCAGCAGTTTCCTAAATAGCAATCAGCCCCAGCATTTT. It codes for CASSFLNSNQPQHF.